Below, one T cell receptor (beta chain) is given with its context. Its antigen is not identified. This sample was taken from a study of beta chain features in type 1 diabetes. The CDR3 is 16 residues long. Germline V lookup: CDR1 SEHNR, CDR2 FQNEAQ (reference sequence). V lost 2 bases and J lost 2; bases outside the gene matches: 3. Sequenced material consisted of expressed TCRB transcripts (all of the isolated RNA was reverse transcribed). TCRdb's table, derived via immunoSEQ multiplex PCR, lists solely in-frame clones and lacks some. The sample contains 310,000 or so clones, over 14% of which appear only once. Findings and caveats of the study: Patients' naive, central memory and regulatory TCRB repertoires appeared more alike than those of healthy donors. TCRB CDR3s were moderately but significantly shorter in Type 1 diabetes patients in all four CD4+ subsets.

V gene TRBV7-9 combines with J gene TRBJ2-2; 9 bases fit TRBD1. The sequenced material came from naive CD4+ T cells from blood. This clonotype was obtained from a man between 18 and 29 years old with type 1 diabetes. CDR3: CASSLWTGENTGELFF. The CDR3 nucleotides read TGTGCCAGCAGCTTATGGACAGGGGAAAACACCGGGGAGCTGTTTTTT.